Presented here are 27 T cell receptor beta chains from one specimen sequenced in a study of T cell responses to AZD1222 COVID-19 vaccine. Profiled with immunoSEQ multiplex PCR; TCRdb holds only in-frame clones, not every one. The sample consists of some 150,000 clones, 85% to 90% of them appearing once. Material: peripheral blood, obtained 28 days after the second AZD1222 dose. Receptor source: an adult who received the AZD1222 COVID-19 vaccine.

The chain is built from TRBV10-3 and TRBJ1-2, with D unclear. This CDR3 is 12 amino acids long. V lost 11 bases to trimming and J lost 6 bases, with 16 bases between them. In germline, CDR1 is ENHRY, CDR2 SYGVKD. CDR3 residues: CASHREAHGYTF. The CDR3 coding sequence is TGTGCCTCCCACCGGGAGGCGCATGGCTACACCTTC.

J is TRBJ2-2 and V is TRBV11-3; 10 bases match TRBD2. Unmatched junction bases numbered 3, after V lost 5 bases and J lost 3 bases. The germline V gene encodes CDR1 SGHNT and CDR2 YENEEA. The CDR3 is 15 amino acids. The CDR3 sequence: CASSPGLADTGELFF. DNA of the CDR3: TGTGCCAGCAGCCCAGGACTAGCGGACACCGGGGAGCTGTTTTTT.

V usage is TRBV19 and J usage is TRBJ1-3; 9 bases line up with TRBD1. V was pared by 4 bases and J by 1 base, with 5 bases of the junction left unmatched. CDR1 is LNHDA, CDR2 SQIVND, per germline (reference sequence). This CDR3 is built from 16 residues. CDR3 nucleotides: TGTGCCAGTAGTACTGGGACAGGGATGTCTGGAAACACCATATATTTT. It yields the protein CASSTGTGMSGNTIYF.

This clone was detected once. The chain recombines TRBV11-2 with TRBJ2-4; 7 positions agree with TRBD1. V dropped 3 bases and J dropped 5; count of bases not matched to a gene: 10. The CDR3 runs 16 residues. Germline V gene data show CDR1 as SGHAT and CDR2 as FQNNGV. This CDR3 reads CASSFTTGAPENIQYF. DNA of the CDR3: TGTGCCAGCAGCTTCACCACAGGGGCCCCGGAAAACATTCAGTACTTC.

The J gene is TRBJ1-1, the V gene TRBV12-3 or TRBV12-4; the D is unclear. The CDR3 has 11 residues. With 6 bases removed from V and 6 bases from J, the gap between germline ends came to 8 bases. The CDR3 sequence is CASSPAAEAFF. CDR3 bases: TGTGCCAGCAGCCCCGCGGCTGAAGCTTTCTTT.

Worth noting for this clone: Different DNA sequences within this sample yield the same CDR3. The chain recombines TRBV5-1 with TRBJ2-7; the match to TRBD1 covers 12 bases. The CDR3 extends over 14 amino acids. V lost 4 bases and J lost 5; bases outside the gene matches: 4. Looked up from germline, CDR1 is SGHRS and CDR2 is YFSETQ. The DNA for the CDR3 is TGCGCCAGCAGCCTCGGGACAGGGGGCAACGAGCAGTACTTC. It is translated as CASSLGTGGNEQYF.

This clone has just one count. This chain uses TRBV10-3 with TRBJ1-3; the D is unclear. This CDR3 contains 14 residues. Germline V CDR1 and CDR2: ENHRY, SYGVKD. Between the trimmed V and J ends, which lost 11 bases and 2 bases, there was a span of 16 bases. The CDR3, as DNA: TGTGCCTTATCTCCCCTGCCAACTGGAAACACCATATATTTT. This sequence encodes CALSPLPTGNTIYF.

The genes are TRBV7-2 and TRBJ1-2, with D possibly being TRBD1 (6 bases). This CDR3 is built from 16 residues. Trimming removed 3 bases at V and 2 bases at J, with 16 bases between. Germline V gives CDR1 SGHTA, CDR2 FQGNSA. As DNA, the CDR3 is TGTGCCAGCAGCTTGCACCAGGACAGTCGAAACTATGGCTACACCTTC. Translated, it gives CASSLHQDSRNYGYTF.

This clone was counted once. This rearrangement joins TRBV30 to TRBJ1-4; 7 bases are a match to TRBD1. Germline V gene data show CDR1 as GTSNPN and CDR2 as SVGIG (reference sequence). V dropped 3 bases and J dropped 5; count of bases not matched to a gene: 6. The CDR3 has 14 residues. The CDR3 sequence is CAWRKGGSNEKLFF. CDR3 nucleotides: TGTGCCTGGAGGAAAGGGGGCTCGAATGAAAAACTGTTTTTT.

The chain is built from TRBV7-9 and TRBJ1-1; possibly TRBD1 for D (5 bases). Germline V gene sequence: CDR1 SEHNR, CDR2 FQNEAQ (reference sequence). V was shortened by 7 bases and J by 5 bases, with 17 bases between the two germline ends. This CDR3 region has 14 residues. This CDR3 is CASTINKDTTEAFF. CDR3 in DNA: TGTGCCAGCACCATAAATAAGGACACTACTGAAGCTTTCTTT.

The gene calls are TRBV27 and TRBJ1-4, with a tentative D call TRBD1 (5 bases). V was clipped by 0 bases and J by 8 bases, with 10 bases between them. The CDR3 runs 14 residues. CDR1 MNHEY and CDR2 SMNVEV come from the germline V gene (reference sequence). The CDR3 region is CASSLSGVREKLFF. Written as DNA, the CDR3 is TGTGCCAGCAGTTTATCAGGGGTTAGAGAAAAACTGTTTTTT.

This clone was counted once. The genes are TRBV2 and TRBJ1-1; a possible D gene is TRBD1 (6 bases). CDR1 is SNHLY and CDR2 is FYNNEI in the germline V gene. The CDR3 sequence is 14 residues long. V lost 6 bases and J lost 4, with 15 bases in between. CDR3 sequence reads: CASSEQGLLTEAFF. The CDR3 DNA reads TGTGCCAGCAGCGAACAGGGATTACTCACTGAAGCTTTCTTT.

V and J are TRBV3-1 (or the pseudogene TRBV3-2) and TRBJ2-1, with 9 nucleotides matching TRBD2. Germline V gene sequence: CDR1 LGHDT, CDR2 YNNKEL (reference sequence). The CDR3 runs to 15 residues. J was trimmed by 4 bases and V by 5 bases; bases with no gene match: 6. DNA for the CDR3: TGTGCCAGCAGCAAATCTAGCGGGGCTTACAATGAGCAGTTCTTC. It codes for CASSKSSGAYNEQFF.

The chain employs TRBV5-5 and TRBJ1-5, with D perhaps matching TRBD1 (6 bases). Germline CDR1 is SGHKS and CDR2 is YYEKEE (reference sequence). The CDR3 contains 15 residues. Trimming stripped 2 bases from V and 1 base from J, with 10 bases between. The CDR3 protein is CASSFWDTSNQPQHF. The CDR3 DNA reads TGTGCCAGCAGCTTTTGGGACACAAGCAATCAGCCCCAGCATTTT.

In its sample, this clone was seen a few times. V gene TRBV28 combines with J gene TRBJ2-4; 8 bases fit TRBD2. The CDR3 sequence is 14 residues long. V gave up 3 bases and J gave up 9 bases; unmatched junction bases: 7. The V gene's germline CDR1 is MDHEN and CDR2 SYDVKM. CDR3 loop: CASSFGAGVGIQYF. The CDR3 DNA sequence: TGTGCCAGCAGTTTTGGAGCGGGGGTTGGCATTCAGTACTTC.

The chain recombines TRBV18 with TRBJ2-1; no clear D gene. CDR1 KGHSH and CDR2 LQKENI come from the germline V gene. Trimming cost V 5 bases and J 9 bases, with 17 bases left between them. The CDR3 consists of 14 residues. CDR3 loop: CASSLRQGPSEQFF. CDR3 nucleotides: TGTGCCAGCTCATTACGACAAGGTCCATCTGAGCAGTTCTTC.

V usage is TRBV18 and J usage is TRBJ2-4, with D possibly being TRBD1 (5 bases). This CDR3 is 13 amino acids long. Trimming left V 0 bases short and J 6 bases short, with 6 bases between. Germline CDR1 reads KGHSH; CDR2 reads LQKENI. The CDR3 bases are TGTGCCAGCTCACCACCAGGGGTAAACATTCAGTACTTC. Its protein is CASSPPGVNIQYF.

The gene calls are TRBV7-8 and TRBJ2-7; TRBD1 agrees at 9 bases. The junction had 5 bases not matched to a gene; V was cut back by 1 base and J by 1 base. In germline, CDR1 is SGHVS, CDR2 FQNEAQ. The CDR3 is 16 amino acids. The CDR3 protein is CASSLGGQGRSYEQYF. In nucleotides, the CDR3 is TGTGCCAGCAGCTTAGGGGGACAGGGTAGGTCCTACGAGCAGTACTTC. The full variable domain, rest sourced from reference TRBV7-8 and TRBJ2-7, is GAGVSQSPRYKVAKRGQDVALRCDPISGHVSLFWYQQALGQGPEFLTYFQNEAQLDKSGLPSDRFFAERPEGSVSTLKIQRTQQEDSAVYLCASSLGGQGRSYEQYFGPGTRLTVT.

The chain couples TRBV11-2 to TRBJ1-2; D is unresolved. CDR3 size: 17 residues. V lost 5 bases and J lost 1, with 20 bases in between. CDR1 is SGHAT and CDR2 is FQNNGV in the germline V gene. CDR3 residues: CASSRIPRVEGNYGYTF. CDR3 bases: TGTGCCAGCAGCCGAATACCTCGGGTGGAGGGTAACTATGGCTACACCTTC.

This chain links TRBV5-1 with TRBJ1-1; the D gene is possibly TRBD1 (5 bases). Germline CDR1 reads SGHRS; CDR2 reads YFSETQ. The CDR3 has 14 residues. V was shortened by 1 base and J by 1 base, with 8 bases between the two germline ends. The CDR3 DNA is TGCGCCAGCAGCTTGTTCCAGGGGAACACTGAAGCTTTCTTT. Its protein product is CASSLFQGNTEAFF. Full variable domain (remainder filled in from reference TRBV5-1 and TRBJ1-1): KAGVTQTPRYLIKTRGQQVTLSCSPISGHRSVSWYQQTPGQGLQFLFEYFSETQRNKGNFPGRFSGRQFSNSRSEMNVSTLELGDSALYLCASSLFQGNTEAFFGQGTRLTVV.

There are a few counts of this clone. The chain has TRBV2 and TRBJ1-1, with 7 bases fitting TRBD1. The J segment lost 6 bases and the V segment lost 6 bases, leaving 7 bases of the junction unmatched. The CDR3 has 13 amino acids. Per the germline V gene, CDR1 is SNHLY and CDR2 is FYNNEI. The CDR3 sequence: CASSVQGYSEAFF. The CDR3, as DNA: TGTGCCAGCAGCGTACAGGGGTACTCTGAAGCTTTCTTT.

This chain connects TRBV3-1 (or the pseudogene TRBV3-2) to TRBJ1-2; maybe TRBD1 (6 bases). V was pared by 3 bases and J by 1 base, with 18 bases between. Per germline, CDR1 LGHDT and CDR2 YNNKEL (reference sequence). This CDR3 has 17 residues. Written as DNA, the CDR3 is TGTGCCAGCAGCCACTCAGGGTCTTGGGGGCTTAACTATGGCTACACCTTC. As protein: CASSHSGSWGLNYGYTF.

This chain uses TRBV3-1 (or the pseudogene TRBV3-2) with TRBJ2-5; D uncertain. V dropped 1 base and J dropped 8 bases, with 8 bases sitting between them. Germline CDR1 LGHDT, CDR2 YNNKEL (reference sequence). This CDR3 is 12 amino acids long. The CDR3 DNA reads as TGTGCCAGCAGCCAAGGGTTGGGCACCCAGTACTTC. This sequence encodes CASSQGLGTQYF.

V gene TRBV10-3 combines with J gene TRBJ1-1; D is perhaps TRBD1 (5 bases). Trimming took 5 bases from V and 2 from J, leaving 12 bases between them. In germline, CDR1 is ENHRY, CDR2 SYGVKD. The CDR3 is 14 amino acids. CDR3 in amino acids: CAISTGALNTEAFF. The CDR3 DNA reads as TGTGCCATCAGTACCGGGGCTCTAAACACTGAAGCTTTCTTT.

Note on this clone: The junction does not match germline at one end; this may be a read error. The chain has TRBV4-1 and TRBJ2-1; D possibly matches TRBD1 or TRBD2 (5 bases each). The CDR3 spans 15 residues. Germline V CDR1 and CDR2: MGHRA, YSYEKL. Written as DNA, the CDR3 is TGCGCCAGCAGACAAGAAAGTGGGACGCCCAATGAGCAGTTCTTC. Encoded protein: CASRQESGTPNEQFF.

This sequence joins TRBV5-1 and TRBJ2-7; TRBD1 might be the D (7 bases). The CDR3 totals 14 residues. Trimming removed 3 bases from V and 0 bases from J, with 10 bases in between. CDR1 is SGHRS, CDR2 YFSETQ, per germline. CDR3 in amino acids: CASSWRDSSYEQYF. The CDR3 DNA follows: TGCGCCAGCAGCTGGAGGGACAGCTCCTACGAGCAGTACTTC.

This chain joins TRBV7-6 and TRBJ2-1; TRBD2 aligns across 10 bases. This CDR3 is built from 15 residues. Germline values: CDR1 SGHVS, CDR2 FNYEAQ. V dropped 2 bases and J dropped 10; count of bases not matched to a gene: 8. In DNA form, the CDR3 reads TGTGCCAGCAGCTTATTAGCGGGAGGAATCCAGGAGCAGTTCTTC. This gives the protein CASSLLAGGIQEQFF.